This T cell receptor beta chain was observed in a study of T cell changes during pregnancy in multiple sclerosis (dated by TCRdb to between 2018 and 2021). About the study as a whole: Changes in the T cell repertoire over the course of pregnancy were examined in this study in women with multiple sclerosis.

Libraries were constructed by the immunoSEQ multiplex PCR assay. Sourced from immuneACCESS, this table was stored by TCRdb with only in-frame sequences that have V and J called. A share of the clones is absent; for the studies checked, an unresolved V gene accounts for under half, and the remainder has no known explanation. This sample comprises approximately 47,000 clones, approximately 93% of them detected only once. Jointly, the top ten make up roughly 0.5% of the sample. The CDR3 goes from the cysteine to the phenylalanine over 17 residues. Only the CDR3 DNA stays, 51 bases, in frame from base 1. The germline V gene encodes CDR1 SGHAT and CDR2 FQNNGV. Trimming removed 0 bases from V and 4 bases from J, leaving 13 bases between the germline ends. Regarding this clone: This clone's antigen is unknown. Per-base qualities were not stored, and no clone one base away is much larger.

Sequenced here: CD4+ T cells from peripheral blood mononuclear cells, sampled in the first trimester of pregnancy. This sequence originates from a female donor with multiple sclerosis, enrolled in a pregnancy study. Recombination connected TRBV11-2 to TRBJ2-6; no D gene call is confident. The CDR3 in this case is CASSLDLPLTGANVLTF. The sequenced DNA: TGTGCCAGCAGCTTAGATCTTCCACTCACGGGGGCCAACGTCCTGACTTTC.